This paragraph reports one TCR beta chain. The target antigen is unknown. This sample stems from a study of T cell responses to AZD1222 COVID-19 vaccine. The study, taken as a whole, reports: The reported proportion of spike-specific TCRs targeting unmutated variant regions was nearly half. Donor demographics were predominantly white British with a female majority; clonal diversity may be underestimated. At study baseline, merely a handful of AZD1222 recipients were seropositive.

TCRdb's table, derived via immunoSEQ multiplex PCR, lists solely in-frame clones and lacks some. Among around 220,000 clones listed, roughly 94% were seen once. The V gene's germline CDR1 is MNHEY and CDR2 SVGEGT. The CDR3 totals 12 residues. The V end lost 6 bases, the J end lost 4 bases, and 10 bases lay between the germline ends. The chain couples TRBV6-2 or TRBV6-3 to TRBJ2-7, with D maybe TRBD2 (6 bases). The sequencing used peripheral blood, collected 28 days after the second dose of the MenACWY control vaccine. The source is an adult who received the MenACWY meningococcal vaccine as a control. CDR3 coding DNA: TGTGCCAGCAGCATCGGGGGTTACGAGCAGTACTTC. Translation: CASSIGGYEQYF.